This TCR beta chain came from a study of cytomegalovirus exposure and HLA in healthy donors. Study results and limitations: According to an earlier analysis, most TCR beta V segments yielded productive rearrangements about 87% or about 30% of the time. Most TCR sequences showed up rarely, but some public TCRs showed up in many donors.

Healthy bone marrow donors made up the cohort. As regards this clone: Its antigen is still unknown.

Germline V gene lookup returns CDR1 MNHEY and CDR2 SVGAGI. The CDR3 contains 14 residues. The V end was cut by 4 bases, the J end by 6 bases, with 15 bases between. A multiplex PCR was run with 60 Vbeta primers and 13 Jbeta primers. Measured with immunoSEQ multiplex PCR; TCRdb has only the in-frame clones, and not every one. The sample contains about 83,000 clones, around 76% of which appear only once. The chain carries TRBV6-5 and TRBJ1-2; D is uncertain. This TCR was recovered from a man aged 18 to 29 in good health and CMV-seropositive. The sequenced sample consisted of PBMCs. CDR3 sequence reads: CASSSLPGGHGYTF. For the CDR3, the DNA is TGTGCCAGCAGTTCCCTACCGGGAGGACATGGCTACACCTTC.